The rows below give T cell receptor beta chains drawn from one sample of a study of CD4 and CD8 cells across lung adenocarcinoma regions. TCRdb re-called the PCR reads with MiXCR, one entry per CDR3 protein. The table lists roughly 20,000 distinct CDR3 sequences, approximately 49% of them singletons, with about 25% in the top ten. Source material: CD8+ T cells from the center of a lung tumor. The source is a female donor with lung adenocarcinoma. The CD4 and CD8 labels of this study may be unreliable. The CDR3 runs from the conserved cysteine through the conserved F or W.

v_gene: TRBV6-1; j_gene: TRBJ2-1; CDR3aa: CASSEVISDYNEQFF
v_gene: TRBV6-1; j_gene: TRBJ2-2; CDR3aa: CASNGQGVGTGALYF
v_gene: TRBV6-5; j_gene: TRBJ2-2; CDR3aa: CASSYRQFTGELFF
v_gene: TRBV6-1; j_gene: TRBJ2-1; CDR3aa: CASGRGTYNEQFF
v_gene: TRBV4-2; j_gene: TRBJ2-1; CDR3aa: CASSRGSGGNNEQFF
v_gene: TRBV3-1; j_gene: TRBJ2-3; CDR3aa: CASSQNSGGDTQYF
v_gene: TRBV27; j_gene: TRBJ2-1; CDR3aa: CASSSPGTSGTEEQFF
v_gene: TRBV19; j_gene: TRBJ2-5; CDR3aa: CASSSLGAETQYF
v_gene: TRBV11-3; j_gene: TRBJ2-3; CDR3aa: CASRLGAKDTQYF
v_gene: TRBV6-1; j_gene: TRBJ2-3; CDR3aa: CASRRQAGSTGTQFF
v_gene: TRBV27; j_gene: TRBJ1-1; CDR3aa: CASRGGALKAFF
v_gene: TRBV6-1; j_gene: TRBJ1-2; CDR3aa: CASSESRLGIHGYTF
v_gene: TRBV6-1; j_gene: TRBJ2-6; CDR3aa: CASSEDSSGAYVQYF
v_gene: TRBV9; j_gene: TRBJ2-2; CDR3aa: CASSVDVGVATGELFF
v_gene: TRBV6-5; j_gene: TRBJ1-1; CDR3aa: CASSYETGGKTEAFF
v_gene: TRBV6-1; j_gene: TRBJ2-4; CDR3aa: CASSAAGGGRTQNIQYF
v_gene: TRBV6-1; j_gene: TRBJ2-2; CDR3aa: CVSGRQAGSTEALYF
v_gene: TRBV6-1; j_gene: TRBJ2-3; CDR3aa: CASTLAALSTDTQYF
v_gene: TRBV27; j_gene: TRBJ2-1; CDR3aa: CASSSARLAGQFF
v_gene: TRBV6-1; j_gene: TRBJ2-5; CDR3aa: CASSGGDRVLETQYF
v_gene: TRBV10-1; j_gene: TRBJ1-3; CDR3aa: CASSESGRSGNTIYF
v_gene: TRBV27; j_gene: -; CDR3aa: CASSFSAGRGGRDTQYF
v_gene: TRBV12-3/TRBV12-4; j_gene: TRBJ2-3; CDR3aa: CASSFPGTGFTSTDTQYF
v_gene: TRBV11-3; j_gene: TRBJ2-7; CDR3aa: CASSSVSGKPGRSHEQYF
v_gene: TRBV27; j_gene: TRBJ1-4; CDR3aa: CASSFIGAPATNEKLFF
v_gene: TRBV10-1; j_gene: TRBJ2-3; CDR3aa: CASSAGMSSTDTQYF
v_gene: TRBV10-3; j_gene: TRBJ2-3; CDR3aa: CAVLRGATDTQYF
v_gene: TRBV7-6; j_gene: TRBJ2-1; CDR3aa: CASSLVPGVGHGTQFF
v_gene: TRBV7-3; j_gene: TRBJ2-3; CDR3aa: CASSLLGSGGVTDTQYF
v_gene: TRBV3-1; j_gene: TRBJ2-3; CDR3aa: CASSFSGRTDTQYF
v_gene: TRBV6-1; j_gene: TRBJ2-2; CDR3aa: CASRERVTGELFF